These 15 T cell receptor beta chains share one sample of origin, sequenced in a study of T-cell memory formation after mild COVID-19. Each CDR3 protein is one row after TCRdb ran MiXCR on the 5' RACE reads. The table lists about 340,000 distinct CDR3 sequences, around 14% of them singletons. Material for sequencing was PBMCs or a T cell subset sorted from them (not recorded which). The receptors stem from a man aged 18-30 years who had mild COVID-19 (a few samples of this study predate the infection). Cell type and time point are not known.

This clonotype was detected a few times. The V and J genes are TRBV7-2 and TRBJ2-3, with D tentatively TRBD1 (6 bases). Germline V CDR1 and CDR2: SGHTA, FQGNSA. The CDR3 has 14 residues. The V gene lost 5 bases and the J gene lost 9 bases, with 18 bases spanning the gap. CDR3 sequence reads: CASSPDRPGVTQYF. In DNA, the CDR3 is TGTGCCAGCAGCCCAGACAGGCCGGGTGTGACGCAGTATTTT.

The chain has TRBV7-8 and TRBJ2-1; TRBD1 matches 8 bases. V lost 6 bases to trimming and J lost 3 bases; unmatched junction nucleotides: 10. Germline CDR1 is SGHVS and CDR2 is FQNEAQ. This CDR3 comprises 16 residues. The CDR3 DNA reads as TGTGCCAGCAGACGACACCGGGACAGGAACTACAATGAGCAGTTCTTC. Its translation is CASRRHRDRNYNEQFF. The complete variable domain, with remaining parts taken from reference TRBV7-8 and TRBJ2-1, reads GAGVSQSPRYKVAKRGQDVALRCDPISGHVSLFWYQQALGQGPEFLTYFQNEAQLDKSGLPSDRFFAERPEGSVSTLKIQRTQQEDSAVYLCASRRHRDRNYNEQFFGPGTRLTVL.

This clonotype was recorded a few times. V usage is TRBV7-2 and J usage is TRBJ2-2; D call uncertain. V lost 0 bases to trimming and J lost 2 bases, with 7 bases between them. The CDR3 runs to 15 residues. Germline values: CDR1 SGHTA, CDR2 FQGNSA. DNA for the CDR3: TGTGCCAGCAGCTTAGCGGCAGATAACACCGGGGAGCTGTTTTTT. Translation: CASSLAADNTGELFF.

This clonotype was recorded a few times. The V gene is TRBV6-5, the J gene TRBJ1-1; 8 bases agree with TRBD1. The germline V gene has CDR1 MNHEY and CDR2 SVGAGI. V gave up 6 bases and J gave up 4 bases; unmatched junction bases: 10. The CDR3 is made up of 15 amino acids. The CDR3, as DNA: TGTGCCAGCAGCACGGACAGGGTGGTCCCCACTGAAGCTTTCTTT. This codes for CASSTDRVVPTEAFF.

This clonotype occurred a few times. This chain joins TRBV9 and TRBJ1-2, with D perhaps matching TRBD1 (5 bases). This CDR3 contains 14 residues. Germline CDR1 is SGDLS and CDR2 is YYNGEE. V lost 0 bases to trimming and J lost 6 bases, with 12 bases between them. The chain's CDR3 is CASSVGGSFHGYTF. DNA of the CDR3: TGTGCCAGCAGCGTAGGGGGGAGCTTCCATGGCTACACCTTC.

This chain connects TRBV29-1 to TRBJ2-5; possible D gene TRBD2, 6 bases. Germline V gives CDR1 SQVTM, CDR2 ANQGSEA. The CDR3 length is 13 residues. The V and J ends lost 6 bases and 6 bases respectively, with 17 bases between them. CDR3 protein: CSVGGDVLKTQYF. CDR3 DNA: TGCAGCGTCGGAGGGGACGTTTTAAAGACCCAGTACTTC.

The rearrangement links TRBV5-1 to TRBJ2-4, with TRBD2 as a possible D gene (5 bases). Germline CDR1 is SGHRS and CDR2 is YFSETQ. The CDR3 is 16 residues long. V was clipped by 3 bases and J by 0 bases, with 13 bases between them. The CDR3 DNA reads TGCGCCAGCAGCTCACGAGCGGATCTAGCCAAAAACATTCAGTACTTC. Encoded protein: CASSSRADLAKNIQYF.

This clonotype appeared many times. The V call is TRBV12-3 or TRBV12-4, the J call TRBJ1-2, with TRBD1 matching over 10 bases. The CDR3 sequence is 12 residues long. Unmatched junction bases numbered 9, after V lost 7 bases and J lost 13 bases. The CDR3 coding sequence is TGTGCCAGCACCCTGGACAGGGGGTCGGTCACCTTC. Amino acids: CASTLDRGSVTF.

This clonotype was counted between two and nine times. This rearrangement joins TRBV3-1 to TRBJ1-5; 11 nucleotides match TRBD1. Germline V CDR1 and CDR2: LGHDT, YNNKEL (reference sequence). With 4 bases clipped from V and 7 bases from J, the junction kept 9 bases outside the gene matches. The CDR3 is 16 amino acids. CDR3 coding DNA: TGTGCCAGCAGCCGGGGACAGGGGGATGGCGACCAGCCCCAGCATTTT. Translated, it gives CASSRGQGDGDQPQHF.

The gene calls are TRBV7-2 and TRBJ1-5; D gene unclear. Germline V gene lookup returns CDR1 SGHTA and CDR2 FQGNSA. CDR3 size: 14 residues. V was trimmed by 5 bases and J by 4 bases, leaving 12 bases between them. The CDR3: CASSPDGTNQPQHF. CDR3 nucleotides: TGTGCCAGCAGCCCGGACGGAACAAATCAGCCCCAGCATTTT.

This sequence joins TRBV5-6 and TRBJ2-5; D uncertain. There are 13 residues in the CDR3. The ends were cut back, 7 bases at V and 2 bases at J, with 12 bases in the middle. The germline V gene encodes CDR1 SGHDT and CDR2 YYEEEE. The chain's CDR3 is CASAARIQETQYF. The CDR3 bases are TGTGCCAGCGCTGCCAGGATTCAAGAGACCCAGTACTTC.

The chain uses TRBV5-1 and TRBJ2-7; D uncertain. The CDR3 is 15 residues long. Per the germline V gene, CDR1 is SGHRS and CDR2 is YFSETQ. The V gene lost 1 base and the J gene lost 3 bases, with 14 bases spanning the gap. CDR3 loop: CASSLPGESIYEQYV. Here the CDR3 DNA reads TGCGCCAGCAGCTTGCCAGGCGAGTCCATCTACGAGCAGTACGTC.

The CDR3 region is CASSSRTDYNSPLHF. In DNA form, the CDR3 reads TGTGCCAGCAGTTCCAGGACAGATTATAATTCACCCCTCCACTTT. The chain links TRBV7-9 to TRBJ1-6, with a weak D call TRBD1 (6 bases). V was clipped by 6 bases and J by 4 bases, with 13 bases between them. Germline CDR1 SEHNR, CDR2 FQNEAQ (reference sequence). This CDR3 comprises 15 residues.

In its sample, this clonotype was seen a few times. The CDR3 DNA sequence: TGCGCCAGCAGCCGACGACAGGGTTTCTCAGGCTACACCTTC. Translating it yields CASSRRQGFSGYTF. The rearrangement joins TRBV4-1 to TRBJ1-2, with 7 positions matching TRBD1. The CDR3 consists of 14 residues. V lost 4 bases and J lost 8; bases outside the gene matches: 10. Germline CDR1 MGHRA, CDR2 YSYEKL.

At least ten counts were recorded for this clonotype. The V call is TRBV11-2, the J call TRBJ2-3; the D gene is possibly TRBD1 (6 bases). Looked up from germline, CDR1 is SGHAT and CDR2 is FQNNGV. V shed 6 bases and J shed 8 bases, with 21 bases lying between them. The CDR3 runs 15 residues. The CDR3 spells CASRNLRGLEGTQYF. As DNA, the CDR3 is TGTGCCAGCAGGAATCTCAGGGGTCTCGAGGGTACGCAGTATTTT.